Shown below are 9 T cell receptor beta chains from a single sample sequenced in a study of blood T cell repertoires in COVID-19. TCRdb's table, derived via immunoSEQ multiplex PCR, lists solely in-frame clones and lacks some. The top ten hold roughly 2% of the sample, which has about 99,000 clones, 84% seen once. Sequencing was done on a sample of peripheral blood. These receptor sequences come from a man aged 70 or older with active or convalescent COVID-19.

The genes are TRBV5-1 and TRBJ2-3, with 13 bases that match TRBD2. J gave up 4 bases and V 0 bases, and 2 bases lay outside the gene matches. Germline loops: CDR1 SGHRS, CDR2 YFSETQ. This CDR3 has 16 residues. The CDR3 coding sequence is TGCGCCAGCAGCTTGGGGACTAGCGGGGGTTCAGATACGCAGTATTTT. This sequence encodes CASSLGTSGGSDTQYF. Variable domain in full (rest from reference TRBV5-1 and TRBJ2-3): KAGVTQTPRYLIKTRGQQVTLSCSPISGHRSVSWYQQTPGQGLQFLFEYFSETQRNKGNFPGRFSGRQFSNSRSEMNVSTLELGDSALYLCASSLGTSGGSDTQYFGPGTRLTVL.

The rearrangement links TRBV29-1 to TRBJ1-2, with D uncertain. The CDR3 has 13 amino acids. The germline V and J ends were trimmed by 1 base and 4 bases, with 10 bases remaining between them. The V gene's germline CDR1 is SQVTM and CDR2 ANQGSEA. The CDR3 loop reads CSVEVNPSYGYTF. The CDR3 coding sequence is TGCAGCGTTGAAGTTAACCCTAGCTATGGCTACACCTTC. The complete variable domain, with remaining parts taken from reference TRBV29-1 and TRBJ1-2, reads SAVISQKPSRDICQRGTSLTIQCQVDSQVTMMFWYRQQPGQSLTLIATANQGSEATYESGFVIDKFPISRPNLTFSTLTVSNMSPEDSSIYLCSVEVNPSYGYTFGSGTRLTVV.

The chain is built from TRBV5-1 and TRBJ2-1; TRBD1 matches 8 bases. Germline V gene sequence: CDR1 SGHRS, CDR2 YFSETQ. This CDR3 comprises 15 residues. The trim removed 4 bases at V and 2 bases at J, leaving 5 bases unmatched. As DNA, the CDR3 is TGCGCCAGCAGCGCCTCACAGGGGGCCTACAATGAGCAGTTCTTC. This codes for CASSASQGAYNEQFF.

The chain combines TRBV12-5 with TRBJ2-1; D is ambiguous. V was clipped by 5 bases and J by 8 bases, with 4 bases between them. This CDR3 is built from 10 residues. CDR1 is LGHNT and CDR2 is FRNRAP in the germline V gene. Written as DNA, the CDR3 is TGTGCTAGTGGTGGCCATGAGCAGTTCTTC. Translated: CASGGHEQFF. Full variable domain (rest looked up from reference TRBV12-5 and TRBJ2-1): DARVTQTPRHKVTEMGQEVTMRCQPILGHNTVFWYRQTMMQGLELLAYFRNRAPLDDSGMPKDRFSAEMPDATLATLKIQPSEPRDSAVYFCASGGHEQFFGPGTRLTVL.

The gene calls are TRBV15 and TRBJ2-5, with D perhaps TRBD1 (8 bases). This CDR3 comprises 17 residues. CDR1 is LNHNV and CDR2 is YYDKDF in the germline V gene (reference sequence). V shed 4 bases and J shed 4 bases, with 22 bases lying between them. Here the CDR3 DNA reads TGTGCCACCAGCATTGGACCTCAACAGGGGGGGAGAGAGACCCAGTACTTC. Translated, it gives CATSIGPQQGGRETQYF.

The chain carries TRBV9 and TRBJ1-6; D may be TRBD1 (5 bases). The V end lost 3 bases, the J end lost 9 bases, and 10 bases lay between the germline ends. The germline V gene encodes CDR1 SGDLS and CDR2 YYNGEE. The CDR3 totals 13 residues. The CDR3 DNA follows: TGTGCCAGCAGCGCTTCAGGGTTTTCACCCCTCCACTTT. Its protein is CASSASGFSPLHF.

The J gene is TRBJ1-4, the V gene TRBV4-3; D unclear. V was shortened by 2 bases and J by 1 base, with 5 bases between the two germline ends. Germline V gene sequence: CDR1 LGHNA, CDR2 YSLEER. The CDR3 covers 14 residues. CDR3 sequence reads: CASSQSLTNEKLFF. The CDR3 DNA sequence: TGCGCCAGCAGCCAATCATTAACTAATGAAAAACTGTTTTTT.

This clone was detected only once. The rearrangement joins TRBV28 to TRBJ2-2; D is perhaps TRBD1 (5 bases). Germline CDR1 reads MDHEN; CDR2 reads SYDVKM. The length of the CDR3 is 15 residues. Trimming removed 7 bases at V and 2 bases at J, with 14 bases between. The CDR3 reads CASKGPGLNTGELFF. The CDR3 DNA reads as TGTGCCAGCAAGGGGCCGGGCCTTAACACCGGGGAGCTGTTTTTT.

V and J are TRBV5-6 and TRBJ1-1; TRBD1 might be the D (6 bases). V shed 1 base and J shed 0 bases, with 10 bases lying between them. The CDR3 is 15 residues long. Germline loops: CDR1 SGHDT, CDR2 YYEEEE. The CDR3 DNA follows: TGTGCCAGCAGCTTGAGGGGGGGTATGAACACTGAAGCTTTCTTT. Encoded protein: CASSLRGGMNTEAFF.